Listed below are T cell receptor beta chains from one sample, sequenced in a study of CD8 T cells in ankylosing spondylitis. Each CDR3 protein is one row after TCRdb ran MiXCR on the 5' RACE reads. The table lists 250,000 to 350,000 distinct CDR3 sequences, less than 25% of them singletons. The sequenced material came from blood, either unsorted or a sorted T cell fraction (not recorded which). The source is a female donor with ankylosing spondylitis or in good health (not recorded which). The CDR3 runs from the conserved cysteine through the conserved F or W. A D gene is named only where the DNA matches it firmly. Size values are once, few and many counts, or a class for expanded clones, and some rows have none.

j_gene	len	abundance	d_gene	v_gene	CDR3nt	CDR3aa
TRBJ2-2	17	few	TRBD2	TRBV6-1	TGTGCCAGCAGGGGACTAGCGGGAGTCCCCGGGACCGGGGAGCTGTTTTTT	CASRGLAGVPGTGELFF
TRBJ2-1	13	few	NA	TRBV5-6	TGTGCCAGCGACAGGTTTGGATACAATGAGCAGTTCTTC	CASDRFGYNEQFF
TRBJ1-4	15	NA	NA	TRBV5-1	TGCGCCAGCAGCCGAGGGGACGGGGGGAATGAAAAACTGTTTTTT	CASSRGDGGNEKLFF
TRBJ2-3	14	few	NA	TRBV2	TGTGCCAGCAGCGGTCAGGGACGCACAGATACGCAGTATTTT	CASSGQGRTDTQYF
TRBJ2-7	14	few	TRBD1	TRBV20-1	TGCAGTGCTCTCGACAGGGCAATTGGGTACGAGCAGTACTTC	CSALDRAIGYEQYF
TRBJ1-5	12	NA	TRBD1	TRBV12-3/TRBV12-4	TGTGCCAGCAACCGACAGGGTTGGCCCCAGCATTTT	CASNRQGWPQHF
TRBJ2-3	13	few	NA	TRBV20-1	TGCAGTGCCCGGAACTTAGCGATCGATACGCAGTATTTT	CSARNLAIDTQYF
TRBJ1-5	15	NA	TRBD1	TRBV15	TGTGCCACCAGCCGTAGGACAGGTAGCAATCAGCCCCAGCATTTT	CATSRRTGSNQPQHF
TRBJ1-2	13	few	NA	TRBV3-1	TGTGCCAGCAGCCAAGCCCGGGGCTATGGCTACACCTTC	CASSQARGYGYTF
TRBJ1-1	12	few	NA	TRBV20-1	TGCAGCGAGGACAGAATGAACACTGAAGCTTTCTTT	CSEDRMNTEAFF
TRBJ2-7	12	many	TRBD1	TRBV9	TGTGCCAGCAGCGGGGACAGACTCGAGCAGTACTTC	CASSGDRLEQYF
TRBJ2-1	12	NA	NA	TRBV20-1	TGCAGTGGGGGGCGGACCTACAATGAGCAGTTCTTC	CSGGRTYNEQFF
TRBJ1-3	17	NA	NA	TRBV6-5	TGTGCCAGCAGTTACACAGGGTGGAGCCTGGGGGCGAACACCATATATTTT	CASSYTGWSLGANTIYF
TRBJ2-1	13	few	TRBD1	TRBV24-1	TGTGCCACCAGTGAGACAGGGAGAGGTGAGCAGTTCTTC	CATSETGRGEQFF
TRBJ1-5	12	many	NA	TRBV5-6	TGTGCCAGCAGCTTGATGAATCAGCCCCAGCATTTT	CASSLMNQPQHF
TRBJ2-5	14	NA	NA	TRBV12-3/TRBV12-4	TGTGCCAGCAGTTTGTCCTTCGGTTTAGAGACCCAGTACTTC	CASSLSFGLETQYF
TRBJ2-7	14	few	NA	TRBV29-1	TGCAGCGTTGCGCGACCGGGACTCGCGGGGGAGCAGTACTTC	CSVARPGLAGEQYF
TRBJ1-5	13	many	NA	TRBV15	TGTGCCACCAGCAGGGGCCTCAATCAGCCCCAGCATTTT	CATSRGLNQPQHF
TRBJ2-3	13	few	NA	TRBV30	TGTGCCTGGAGAGGAGAGTTCACAGATACGCAGTATTTT	CAWRGEFTDTQYF
TRBJ2-2	16	once	TRBD1	TRBV10-3	TGTGCCATCAGTGACGCGCGGACAGGAGCCACCGGGGAGCTGTTTTTT	CAISDARTGATGELFF